This T cell receptor (beta chain) was identified in a study of shared clonotypes between healthy human individuals. Study-wide findings and caveats: Rarefaction gave evidence that sorted-subset sequencing remained incomplete despite large depth. Across subsets, estimated richness was generally greater for naive than for memory populations.

In the original processing: Junction-only immunoSEQ sequences carried no quality scores, so filtering differed. TCRdb's copy holds only in-frame clones and misses some; the assay was immunoSEQ multiplex PCR. V and J calls and clone size come straight from that table; D and trimming were deduced from the DNA. The table lists about 660,000 clones, approximately 79% of them singletons. Germline assignment: CDR1 SGHRS and CDR2 YFSETQ. CDR3 length: 19 amino acids. V gave up 0 bases and J gave up 6 bases; unmatched junction bases: 16. Notes on this clone: Its antigen is currently unknown.

The sequence came from a woman aged 25-40 years in good health. The rearrangement links TRBV5-1 to TRBJ1-2, with 11 nucleotides matching TRBD1. Sequenced sample: memory CD4+ T cells sorted from blood. Described subset: CD45RA-negative fraction. Here the CDR3 reads CASSLVPRTGGQSFDGYTF. The CDR3 DNA sequence: TGCGCCAGCAGCTTGGTCCCCCGGACAGGGGGCCAGTCGTTCGATGGCTACACCTTC.